The present entry profiles one TCR beta chain with its context. Its antigen remains undetermined. No per-base quality is available; no much larger clone lies one base away. Collaborating institutions collected whole blood in K2EDTA tubes following their own protocols. For TCRbeta analysis, collaborator samples were shipped as frozen whole blood, as isolated PBMCs, or as DNA extracted from either sample type. This sample is drawn from a study of blood T cell repertoires in COVID-19 (dated by TCRdb to about 2020). Context from the whole study: Samples from collaborators originated in the United States, Italy and Spain and spanned both the acute and convalescent phases of COVID-19. Subjects who had been exposed to COVID-19, were actively infected with it, or had recovered from it provided the deeply sampled blood TCRbeta repertoires that made up the dataset. The repertoires were made available in a free public database intended to serve as a resource for research on the immune response to SARS-CoV-2. The material from the prospective study consisted of cDNA or gDNA derived from T cells, B-cell-depleted T cells, or PBMCs. Sample metadata almost always included a de-identified subject ID, COVID-19 status, age in years and sex. Where available, HLA class I and class II types were taken from metadata supplied by the sample provider and were not determined by assay-based typing. The samples were drawn from the first 160 participants of the ongoing ImmuneRACE study and from 950 to 1,500 subjects provided by 6 global collaborators. The study at large found these results: Clinical and demographic metadata were provided uncurated, with the amount varying by source and participant.

TCRbeta CDR3 regions were amplified from genomic DNA by means of the immunoSEQ Assay, a bias-controlled multiplex PCR. The original methods were these. The number of nucleated cells in each sample was estimated from the amplification of reference gene primers within the assay. To quantify the absolute abundance of each unique TCRbeta CDR3 rearrangement, sequence reads were collapsed and filtered. For each sample, productive Simpson clonality was calculated as the square root of Simpson's diversity index over productive rearrangements. Drawn from immuneACCESS, this table holds only the in-frame rearrangements with V and J called that TCRdb kept. Clones are partly lost; checked studies trace under half to an unresolved V gene and leave the rest unexplained. For V, J and clone size, that table is used; D and trimming come from the DNA. The sample records roughly 90,000 clones, about 83% of which are singletons. Roughly 25% of the sample is taken by the ten largest.

Germline trimming amounts to 6 bases on V and 0 bases on J, with 7 as the count of junction bases outside the gene matches. From cysteine to phenylalanine, the CDR3 is 16 amino acids long. The retained sequence is limited to the CDR3, 48 bases, with the frame set at the first base. For CDR1 and CDR2, the germline V gene (reference sequence) lists GTSNPN and SVGIG. The sequence derives from a human donor in a cohort sampled during active COVID-19. What was sequenced was peripheral blood. This chain is built from TRBV30 and TRBJ2-1, and 11 junctional nucleotides match TRBD2. The bases are TGTGCCTGCACTGGGACTAGCGGTTTCTCCTACAATGAGCAGTTCTTC. Its protein reads: CACTGTSGFSYNEQFF.